This is a list of T cell receptor beta chains from one sample in a study of blood T cell repertoires in COVID-19. Only in-frame clones appear in the TCRdb table, and some are missing; sequencing was by immunoSEQ multiplex PCR. The data hold about 370,000 clones, with 75% to 90% observed a single time. The sample consisted of PBMCs or T cells enriched from blood (not recorded which). All receptors derive from a man between 18 and 29 years old who had recovered from COVID-19. CDR3s include the opening cysteine and the closing phenylalanine or tryptophan. Fields, in order: clone size, J gene, V gene, D gene, CDR3 protein, CDR3 DNA. A D gene is named only where the DNA matches it firmly. Clone size is stated in some rows and not others, as once, few, many or a class when expanded.

size: NA
J: TRBJ2-2
V: TRBV19
D: TRBD1
CDR3: CASRRTGDTGELFF
DNA: TGTGCCAGCCGTAGGACAGGGGACACCGGGGAGCTGTTTTTT

size: NA
J: TRBJ1-6
V: TRBV7-2
D: NA
CDR3: CASSPRRDSPLHF
DNA: TGTGCCAGCAGCCCCCGTCGGGATTCACCCCTCCACTTT

size: NA
J: TRBJ1-1
V: TRBV30
D: NA
CDR3: CAWSYLMNTEAFF
DNA: TGTGCCTGGAGTTACTTGATGAACACTGAAGCTTTCTTT

size: NA
J: TRBJ2-5
V: TRBV5-1
D: TRBD1
CDR3: CASSIGQGARFEQETQYF
DNA: TGCGCCAGCAGCATCGGACAGGGAGCGCGATTTGAACAAGAGACCCAGTACTTC

size: NA
J: TRBJ2-1
V: TRBV30
D: NA
CDR3: CAWSERHEQFF
DNA: TGTGCCTGGAGCGAGAGGCATGAGCAGTTCTTC

size: NA
J: TRBJ1-6
V: TRBV5-1
D: NA
CDR3: CASSLEATRPNSPLHF
DNA: TGCGCCAGCAGCTTGGAGGCAACGAGGCCAAATTCACCCCTCCACTTT

size: NA
J: TRBJ2-5
V: TRBV4-1
D: TRBD2
CDR3: CASSQVRFAGGMETQYF
DNA: TGCGCCAGCAGCCAGGTCCGGTTTGCGGGGGGCATGGAGACCCAGTACTTC

size: NA
J: TRBJ2-7
V: TRBV29-1
D: NA
CDR3: CSVEDRGDSSYEQYF
DNA: TGCAGCGTTGAAGATAGGGGGGACAGCTCCTACGAGCAGTACTTC

size: NA
J: TRBJ1-4
V: TRBV4-1
D: NA
CDR3: CASSQGATTNEKLFF
DNA: TGCGCCAGCAGCCAAGGAGCGACAACTAATGAAAAACTGTTTTTT

size: NA
J: TRBJ1-1
V: TRBV25-1
D: TRBD1
CDR3: CASRGQGGGTEAFF
DNA: TGTGCCAGCAGGGGACAGGGAGGGGGCACTGAAGCTTTCTTT

size: NA
J: TRBJ2-3
V: TRBV19
D: NA
CDR3: CASTIQGSITDTQYF
DNA: TGTGCCAGTACCATACAGGGTTCGATAACAGATACGCAGTATTTT

size: once
J: TRBJ2-5
V: TRBV7-9
D: NA
CDR3: CASSLPQARQETQYF
DNA: TGTGCCAGCAGCTTACCGCAGGCCCGCCAAGAGACCCAGTACTTC

size: NA
J: TRBJ2-5
V: TRBV10-3
D: TRBD2
CDR3: CAISMTVGGETQYF
DNA: TGTGCCATCAGTATGACAGTGGGGGGGGAGACCCAGTACTTC

size: NA
J: TRBJ2-5
V: TRBV5-5
D: NA
CDR3: CASSLRGGQQETQYF
DNA: TGTGCCAGCAGCTTACGTGGGGGCCAACAAGAGACCCAGTACTTC